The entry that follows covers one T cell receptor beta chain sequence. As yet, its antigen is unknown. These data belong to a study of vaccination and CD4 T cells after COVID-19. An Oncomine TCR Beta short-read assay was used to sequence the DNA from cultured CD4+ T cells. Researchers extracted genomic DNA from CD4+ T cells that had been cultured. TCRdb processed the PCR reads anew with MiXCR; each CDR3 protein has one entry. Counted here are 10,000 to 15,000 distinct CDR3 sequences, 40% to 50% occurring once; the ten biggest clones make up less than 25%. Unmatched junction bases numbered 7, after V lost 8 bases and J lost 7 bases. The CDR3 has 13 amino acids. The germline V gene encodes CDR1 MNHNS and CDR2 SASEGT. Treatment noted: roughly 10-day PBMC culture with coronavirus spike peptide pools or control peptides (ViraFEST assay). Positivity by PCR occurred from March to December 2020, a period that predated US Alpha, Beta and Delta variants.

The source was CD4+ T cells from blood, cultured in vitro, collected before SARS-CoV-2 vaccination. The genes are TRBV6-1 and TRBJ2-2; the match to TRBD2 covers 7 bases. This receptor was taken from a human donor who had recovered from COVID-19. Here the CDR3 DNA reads TGTGCCAGCTCACGATGGACTAGCGGGGAGCTGTTTTTT. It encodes CASSRWTSGELFF.